A selection of T cell receptor beta chains follows, all from one sample in a study of cytotoxic CD8 clonotypes in ibrutinib-treated CLL. TCRdb's copy holds only in-frame clones and misses some; the assay was immunoSEQ multiplex PCR. The sample yields 150,000 or so clones, over 60% seen once. This material consisted of PBMCs, taken after 12 months of ibrutinib treatment. These receptor sequences come from a human donor with chronic lymphocytic leukemia. Each CDR3 is given with its conserved first and last residue. A D gene is named only where the DNA matches it firmly. Some rows have no size entry. The others give once, few or many, or a class for an expanded clone.

d_gene,abundance,j_gene,v_gene,CDR3nt,CDR3aa
NA,NA,TRBJ1-1,TRBV5-1,TGCGCCAGCAGCTTCGAAAACACGATCACTGAAGCTTTCTTT,CASSFENTITEAFF
NA,NA,TRBJ2-4,TRBV6-5,TGTGCCAGCAGGCCCGGGAGCAGGAAAAACATTCAGTACTTC,CASRPGSRKNIQYF
NA,NA,TRBJ1-1,TRBV20-1,TGCAGTGCCGCGTGGACAGCTGAAGCTTTCTTT,CSAAWTAEAFF
NA,NA,TRBJ1-5,TRBV11-2,TGTGCCAGCAGCTTAGCCTCCAATCAGCCCCAGCATTTT,CASSLASNQPQHF
TRBD2,NA,TRBJ2-3,TRBV7-2,TGTGCCAGCAGCCGGACTAGCAGGTTAGATACGCAGTATTTT,CASSRTSRLDTQYF
NA,NA,TRBJ2-1,TRBV19,TGTGCCAGTAGTATCCGGAGGCCAGGGCACTACAATGAGCAGTTCTTC,CASSIRRPGHYNEQFF
NA,NA,TRBJ2-1,TRBV11-2,TGTGCCAGCAGCTTAGGTCGGGCAGGTTACAATGAGCAGTTCTTC,CASSLGRAGYNEQFF
TRBD1,few,TRBJ1-2,TRBV19,TGTGCCAGTAGTAGAACCGGACAGGGCTATGGCTACACCTTC,CASSRTGQGYGYTF
NA,NA,TRBJ2-2,TRBV18,TGTGCCAGCTCACTGCCCGGGGAGCTGTTTTTT,CASSLPGELFF
TRBD1,NA,TRBJ2-2,TRBV10-3,TGTGCCATCAGACCGGGACAGGGCTGGACCGGGGAGCTGTTTTTT,CAIRPGQGWTGELFF
NA,NA,TRBJ2-5,TRBV7-2,TGTGCCAGCAGCTTCCCGGGTCACCAAGAGACCCAGTACTTC,CASSFPGHQETQYF
TRBD2,NA,TRBJ2-3,TRBV5-6,TGTGCCAGCAGCCGAACTAGCGGGAGGGCCCGCACAGATACGCAGTATTTT,CASSRTSGRARTDTQYF
NA,NA,TRBJ2-1,TRBV27,TGTGCCAGCAGTTTAGCAGGGTACAATGAGCAGTTCTTC,CASSLAGYNEQFF
NA,few,TRBJ1-1,TRBV6-4,TGTGCCAGCAGTGTTATGGCGAACACTGAAGCTTTCTTT,CASSVMANTEAFF
TRBD1,NA,TRBJ2-3,TRBV7-2,TGTGCCAGCAGCGGGGGACAGGGTTTAGATACGCAGTATTTT,CASSGGQGLDTQYF
TRBD1,NA,TRBJ2-7,TRBV11-2,TGTGCCAGCAGCTACGCCGGGACAGCGTACGAGCAGTACTTC,CASSYAGTAYEQYF
NA,once,TRBJ2-3,TRBV4-2,TGTGCCAGCAGCCAAGTCGGAGGGGGGGCACACACAGATACGCAGTATTTT,CASSQVGGGAHTDTQYF
TRBD1,NA,TRBJ2-7,TRBV5-1,TGCGCCAGCAGCTTGTTCCGACAGGGTTCCCCCATCTACGAGCAGTACTTC,CASSLFRQGSPIYEQYF
NA,NA,TRBJ1-2,TRBV5-6,TGTGCCAGCACCTGGGGCGGATATGGCTACACCTTC,CASTWGGYGYTF